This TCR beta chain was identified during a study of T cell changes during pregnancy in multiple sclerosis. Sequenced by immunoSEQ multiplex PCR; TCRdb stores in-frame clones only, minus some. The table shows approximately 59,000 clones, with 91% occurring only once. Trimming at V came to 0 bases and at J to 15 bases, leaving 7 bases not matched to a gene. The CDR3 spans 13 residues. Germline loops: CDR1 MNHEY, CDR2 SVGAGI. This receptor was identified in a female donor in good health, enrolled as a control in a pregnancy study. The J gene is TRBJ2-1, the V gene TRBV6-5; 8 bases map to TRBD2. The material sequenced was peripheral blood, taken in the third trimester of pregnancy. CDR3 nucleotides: TGTGCCAGCAGTTACTCCCGGGGGGGGCTTCGGTTCTTC. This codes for CASSYSRGGLRFF.